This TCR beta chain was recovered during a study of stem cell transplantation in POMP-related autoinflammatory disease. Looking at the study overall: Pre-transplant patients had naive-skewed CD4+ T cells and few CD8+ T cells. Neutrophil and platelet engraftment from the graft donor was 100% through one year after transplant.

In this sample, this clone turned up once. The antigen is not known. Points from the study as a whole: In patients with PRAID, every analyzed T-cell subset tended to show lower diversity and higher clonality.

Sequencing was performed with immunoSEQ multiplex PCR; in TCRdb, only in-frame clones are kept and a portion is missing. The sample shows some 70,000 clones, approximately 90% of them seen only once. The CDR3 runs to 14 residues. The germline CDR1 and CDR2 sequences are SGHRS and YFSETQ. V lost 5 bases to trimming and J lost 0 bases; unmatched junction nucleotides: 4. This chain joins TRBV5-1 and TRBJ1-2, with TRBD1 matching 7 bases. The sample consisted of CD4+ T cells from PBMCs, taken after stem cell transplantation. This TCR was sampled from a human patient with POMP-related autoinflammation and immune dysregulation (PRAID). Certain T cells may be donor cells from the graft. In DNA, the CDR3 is TGCGCCAGCAGGGATACAGGGGCTAACTATGGCTACACCTTC. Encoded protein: CASRDTGANYGYTF.